This TCR beta chain derives from a study of blood T cell repertoires in COVID-19. Study details: The United States, Italy and Spain provided the acute and convalescent COVID-19 samples. From T cells, B-cell-depleted T cells, or PBMCs came the material, which was cDNA or gDNA.

Patients of the Seattle cohort, enrolled during active infection, were followed longitudinally. The germline CDR1 and CDR2 sequences are KGHSH and LQKENI. The CDR3 is 18 amino acids. Trimming cost V 4 bases and J 0 bases; bases outside gene matches: 9. Using immunoSEQ multiplex PCR, the repertoire was profiled, and TCRdb retains in-frame clones only, with some absent. This table has under 300,000 clones, approximately 91% appearing once. This TCR was sampled from a man under 40 with COVID-19, enrolled during active disease. The V gene is TRBV18, the J gene TRBJ2-6; 7 bases fit TRBD2. What was sequenced was peripheral blood. CDR3 amino acids: CASSRAASGNSGANVLTF. The CDR3 nucleotides read TGTGCCAGCTCACGCGCGGCTAGCGGAAACTCTGGGGCCAACGTCCTGACTTTC.